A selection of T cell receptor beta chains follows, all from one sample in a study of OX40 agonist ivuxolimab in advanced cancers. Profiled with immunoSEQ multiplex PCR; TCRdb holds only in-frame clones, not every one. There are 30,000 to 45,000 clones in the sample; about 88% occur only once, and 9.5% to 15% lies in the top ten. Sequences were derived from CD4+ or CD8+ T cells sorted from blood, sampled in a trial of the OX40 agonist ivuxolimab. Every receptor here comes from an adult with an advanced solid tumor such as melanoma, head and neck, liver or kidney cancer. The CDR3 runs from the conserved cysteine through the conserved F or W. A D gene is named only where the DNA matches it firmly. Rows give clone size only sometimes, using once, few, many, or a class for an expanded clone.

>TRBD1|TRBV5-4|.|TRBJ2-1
CASSLGQGLNNEQFF
TGTGCCAGCAGCTTGGGACAGGGTCTAAACAATGAGCAGTTCTTC
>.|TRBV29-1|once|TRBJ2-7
CSVGSGHPYEQYF
TGCAGCGTTGGGTCCGGGCACCCCTACGAGCAGTACTTC
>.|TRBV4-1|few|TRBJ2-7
CASSQEPFYEQYF
TGCGCCAGCAGCCAAGAGCCATTCTACGAGCAGTACTTC
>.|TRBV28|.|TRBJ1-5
CASITGGTYSNQPQHF
TGTGCCAGCATTACGGGAGGGACGTATAGCAATCAGCCCCAGCATTTT
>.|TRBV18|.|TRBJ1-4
CASSHSKGANEKLFF
TGTGCCAGCTCCCACAGTAAGGGGGCTAATGAAAAACTGTTTTTT
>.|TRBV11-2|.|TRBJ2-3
CASSLSSTDTQYF
TGTGCCAGCAGCTTAAGTAGCACAGATACGCAGTATTTT
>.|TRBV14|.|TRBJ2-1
CASSQAVTLDEQFF
TGTGCCAGCAGCCAAGCGGTCACCTTGGATGAGCAGTTCTTC
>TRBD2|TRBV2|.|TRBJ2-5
CASTEGIAGGRETQYF
TGTGCCAGCACAGAGGGTATAGCGGGAGGTAGAGAGACCCAGTACTTC
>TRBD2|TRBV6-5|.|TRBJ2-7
CASSSGLAYYEQYF
TGTGCCAGCAGTTCCGGACTAGCTTACTACGAGCAGTACTTC
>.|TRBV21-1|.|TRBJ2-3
CASSKLYGGLTLDTQYF
TGTGCCAGCAGCAAACTCTATGGAGGACTAACATTGGATACGCAGTATTTT
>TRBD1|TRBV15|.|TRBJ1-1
CATSRDRSRGRTEAFF
TGTGCCACCAGCAGAGATAGGAGCAGGGGGCGAACTGAAGCTTTCTTT
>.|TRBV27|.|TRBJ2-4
CASSTSGSKNIQYF
TGTGCCAGCAGCACCTCAGGATCCAAAAACATTCAGTACTTC
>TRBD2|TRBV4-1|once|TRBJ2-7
CASSHSGGSSYEQYF
TGCGCCAGCAGCCACAGCGGGGGGAGCTCCTACGAGCAGTACTTC
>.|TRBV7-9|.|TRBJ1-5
CASSLGGIQPQHF
TGTGCCAGCAGCTTAGGAGGGATTCAGCCCCAGCATTTT
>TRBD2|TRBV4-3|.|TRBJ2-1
CASSHTRTSGEDYNEQFF
TGCGCCAGCAGCCATACCAGGACTAGCGGAGAAGACTACAATGAGCAGTTCTTC
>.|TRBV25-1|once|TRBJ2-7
CASSEQVEQYF
TGTGCCAGCAGTGAGCAAGTCGAGCAGTACTTC
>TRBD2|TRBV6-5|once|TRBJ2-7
CASSYMGLADYEQYF
TGTGCCAGCAGTTACATGGGACTAGCGGACTACGAGCAGTACTTC
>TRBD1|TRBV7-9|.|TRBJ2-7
CASSFGQGLSYEQYF
TGTGCCAGCAGCTTCGGACAGGGCCTCTCCTACGAGCAGTACTTC
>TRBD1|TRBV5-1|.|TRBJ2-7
CASSLARTGGYEQYF
TGCGCCAGCAGCTTGGCCCGGACAGGAGGCTACGAGCAGTACTTC
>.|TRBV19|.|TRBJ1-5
CASSIWGVIQPQHF
TGTGCCAGTAGTATCTGGGGGGTAATACAGCCCCAGCATTTT
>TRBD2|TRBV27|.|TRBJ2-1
CASSLVLAGGPDEQFF
TGTGCCAGCAGTTTAGTTCTAGCGGGAGGGCCCGATGAGCAGTTCTTC
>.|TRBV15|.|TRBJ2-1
CATSMLGEGENEQFF
TGTGCCACCAGCATGCTGGGAGAAGGGGAGAATGAGCAGTTCTTC
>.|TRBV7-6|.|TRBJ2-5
CASSLEGPGWGTQYF
TGTGCCAGCAGCTTAGAAGGTCCCGGGTGGGGGACCCAGTACTTC
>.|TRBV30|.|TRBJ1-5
CAWQVQDQPQHF
TGTGCCTGGCAAGTGCAGGATCAGCCCCAGCATTTT
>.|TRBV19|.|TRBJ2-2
CASSAFAGSAGELFF
TGTGCCAGTAGTGCGTTCGCAGGGTCCGCCGGGGAGCTGTTTTTT
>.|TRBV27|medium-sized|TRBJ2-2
CASSPLTGELFF
TGTGCCAGCAGTCCCTTGACCGGGGAGCTGTTTTTT
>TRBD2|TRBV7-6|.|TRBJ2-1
CASSPAGTSFYNEQFF
TGTGCCAGCAGCCCCGCCGGGACTAGCTTTTACAATGAGCAGTTCTTC
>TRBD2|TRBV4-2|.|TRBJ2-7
CASSFKGLAGTYEQYF
TGTGCCAGCAGCTTTAAGGGACTAGCGGGGACCTACGAGCAGTACTTC
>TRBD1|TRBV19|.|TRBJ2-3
CASTVVGTGRASGTDTQYF
TGTGCCAGTACCGTGGTCGGGACAGGGAGGGCGTCGGGCACAGATACGCAGTATTTT
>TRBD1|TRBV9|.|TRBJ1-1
CASSVAGQVDTEAFF
TGTGCCAGCAGCGTAGCGGGACAGGTGGACACTGAAGCTTTCTTT
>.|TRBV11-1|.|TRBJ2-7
CASSQPRNWNEQYF
TGTGCCAGCAGCCAGCCGAGGAACTGGAACGAGCAGTACTTC
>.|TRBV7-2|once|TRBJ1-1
CASSPIRGWAEAFF
TGTGCCAGCAGCCCCATCCGGGGGTGGGCTGAAGCTTTCTTT
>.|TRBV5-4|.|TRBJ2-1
CASSLLAAGWSYNEQFF
TGTGCCAGCAGCTTGTTGGCGGCGGGATGGTCCTACAATGAGCAGTTCTTC
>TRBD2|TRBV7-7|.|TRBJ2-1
CASSLGTSAYNEQFF
TGTGCTAGCAGCCTGGGGACTAGCGCCTACAATGAGCAGTTCTTC
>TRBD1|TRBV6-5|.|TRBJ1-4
CASRPDRDRNEKLFF
TGTGCCAGCAGACCCGACAGGGATCGGAATGAAAAACTGTTTTTT
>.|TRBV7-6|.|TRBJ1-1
CASSLGTTLNTEAFF
TGTGCCAGCAGCCTCGGGACAACTTTGAACACTGAAGCTTTCTTT
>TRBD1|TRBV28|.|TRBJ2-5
CASSLLGDRVTETQYF
TGTGCCAGCAGTTTATTGGGGGACAGGGTTACAGAGACCCAGTACTTC
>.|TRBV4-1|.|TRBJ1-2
CASSSGGHGYTF
TGCGCCAGCAGTTCCGGGGGACATGGCTACACCTTC
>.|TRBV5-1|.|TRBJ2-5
CASSLEVDSQETQYF
TGCGCCAGCAGCTTGGAAGTTGACTCACAAGAGACCCAGTACTTC
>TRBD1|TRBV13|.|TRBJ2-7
CASSLEGMAGGYEQYF
TGTGCCAGCAGCTTAGAGGGTATGGCAGGGGGTTACGAGCAGTACTTC
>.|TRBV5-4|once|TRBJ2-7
CASSREGSGPYEQYF
TGTGCCAGCAGCCGCGAGGGTAGCGGCCCCTACGAGCAGTACTTC
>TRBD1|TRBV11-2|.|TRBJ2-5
CASSDGQVQETQYF
TGTGCCAGCAGCGACGGACAGGTACAAGAGACCCAGTACTTC
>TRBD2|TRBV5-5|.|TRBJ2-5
CASSGGILAGGRETQYF
TGTGCCAGCAGCGGGGGAATACTAGCGGGAGGTCGGGAGACCCAGTACTTC
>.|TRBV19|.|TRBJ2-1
CASSPLAINYNEQFF
TGTGCCAGTAGTCCATTAGCGATAAACTACAATGAGCAGTTCTTC
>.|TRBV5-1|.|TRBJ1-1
CASSLAQGLTEAFF
TGCGCCAGCAGCTTGGCCCAGGGGCTCACTGAAGCTTTCTTT